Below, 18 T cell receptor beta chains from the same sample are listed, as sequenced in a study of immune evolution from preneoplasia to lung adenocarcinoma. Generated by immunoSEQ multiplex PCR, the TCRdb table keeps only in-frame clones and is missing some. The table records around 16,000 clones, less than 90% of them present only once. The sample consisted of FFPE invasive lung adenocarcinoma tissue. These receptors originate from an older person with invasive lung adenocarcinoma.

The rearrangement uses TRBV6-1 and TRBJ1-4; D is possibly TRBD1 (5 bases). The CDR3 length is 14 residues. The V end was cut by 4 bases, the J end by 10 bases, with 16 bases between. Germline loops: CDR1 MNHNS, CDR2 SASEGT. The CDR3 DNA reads TGTGCCAGCAGTGCCACGAGGGGTTCGGTAAAACTGTTTTTT. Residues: CASSATRGSVKLFF.

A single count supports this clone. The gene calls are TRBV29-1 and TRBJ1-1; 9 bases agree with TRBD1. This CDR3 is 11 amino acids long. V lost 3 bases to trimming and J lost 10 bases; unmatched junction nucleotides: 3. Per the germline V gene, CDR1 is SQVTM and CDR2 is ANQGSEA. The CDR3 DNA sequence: TGCAGCGTTGAGCCGGGACAGGGAGCTTTCTTT. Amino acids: CSVEPGQGAFF.

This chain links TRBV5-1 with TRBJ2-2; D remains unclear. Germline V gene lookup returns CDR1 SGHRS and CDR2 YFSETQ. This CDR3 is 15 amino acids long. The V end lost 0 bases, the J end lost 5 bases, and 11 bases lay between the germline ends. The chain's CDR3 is CASSLEGRGTGELFF. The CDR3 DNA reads TGCGCCAGCAGCTTGGAGGGTCGTGGGACCGGGGAGCTGTTTTTT.

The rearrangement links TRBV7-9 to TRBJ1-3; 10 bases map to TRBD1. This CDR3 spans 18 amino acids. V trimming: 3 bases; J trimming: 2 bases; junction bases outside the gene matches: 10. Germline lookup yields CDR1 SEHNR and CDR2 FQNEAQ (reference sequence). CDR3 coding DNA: TGTGCCAGCAGCTTGGCACCGGGACAGGGGATGGCTGGAAACACCATATATTTT. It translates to CASSLAPGQGMAGNTIYF.

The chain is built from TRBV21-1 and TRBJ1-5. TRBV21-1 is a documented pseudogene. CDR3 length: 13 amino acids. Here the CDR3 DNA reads TGTGCCAGCAGCAAAGATCGGGGTCAGCCCCAGCATTTT. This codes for CASSKDRGQPQHF.

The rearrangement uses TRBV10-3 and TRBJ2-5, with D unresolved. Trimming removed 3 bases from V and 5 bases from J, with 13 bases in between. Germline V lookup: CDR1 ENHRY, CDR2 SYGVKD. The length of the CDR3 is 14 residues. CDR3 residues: CAISDGQPGETQYF. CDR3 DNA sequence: TGTGCCATCAGTGATGGGCAGCCTGGGGAGACCCAGTACTTC.

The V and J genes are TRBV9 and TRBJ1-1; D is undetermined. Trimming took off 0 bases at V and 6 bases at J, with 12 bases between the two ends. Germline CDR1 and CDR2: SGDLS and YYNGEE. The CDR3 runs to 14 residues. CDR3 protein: CASSVDPRESEAFF. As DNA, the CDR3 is TGTGCCAGCAGCGTAGACCCCCGAGAGTCTGAAGCTTTCTTT.

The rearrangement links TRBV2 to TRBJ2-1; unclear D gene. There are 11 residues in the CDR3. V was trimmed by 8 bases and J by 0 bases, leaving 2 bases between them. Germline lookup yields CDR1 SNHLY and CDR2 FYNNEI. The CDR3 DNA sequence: TGTGCCAGCGGCTCCTACAATGAGCAGTTCTTC. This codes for CASGSYNEQFF.

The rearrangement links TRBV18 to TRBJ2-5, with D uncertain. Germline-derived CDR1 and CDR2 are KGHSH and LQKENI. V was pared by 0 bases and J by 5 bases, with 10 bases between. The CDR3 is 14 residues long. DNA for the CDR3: TGTGCCAGCTCACCACCGACTCTAAGGGAGACCCAGTACTTC. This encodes CASSPPTLRETQYF.

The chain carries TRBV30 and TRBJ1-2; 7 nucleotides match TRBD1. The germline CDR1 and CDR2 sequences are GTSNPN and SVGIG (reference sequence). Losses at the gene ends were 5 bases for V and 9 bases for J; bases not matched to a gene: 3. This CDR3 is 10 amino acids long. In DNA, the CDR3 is TGTGCCTGGGGGACAGTAAGCTACACCTTC. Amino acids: CAWGTVSYTF.

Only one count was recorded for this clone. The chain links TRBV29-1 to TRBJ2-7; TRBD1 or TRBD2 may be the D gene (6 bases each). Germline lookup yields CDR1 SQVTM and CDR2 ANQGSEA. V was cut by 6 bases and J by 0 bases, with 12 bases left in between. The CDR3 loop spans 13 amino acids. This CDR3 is CSVEGGLSYEQYF. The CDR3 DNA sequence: TGCAGCGTCGAGGGGGGCCTCTCCTACGAGCAGTACTTC.

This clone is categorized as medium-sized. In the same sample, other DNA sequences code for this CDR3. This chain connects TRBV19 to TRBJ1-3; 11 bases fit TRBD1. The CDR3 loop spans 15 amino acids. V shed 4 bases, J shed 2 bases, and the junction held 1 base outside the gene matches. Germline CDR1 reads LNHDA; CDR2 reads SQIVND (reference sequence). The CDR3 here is CASSRGQGAGNTIYF. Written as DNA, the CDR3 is TGTGCCAGTAGTAGGGGACAGGGGGCTGGAAACACCATATATTTT.

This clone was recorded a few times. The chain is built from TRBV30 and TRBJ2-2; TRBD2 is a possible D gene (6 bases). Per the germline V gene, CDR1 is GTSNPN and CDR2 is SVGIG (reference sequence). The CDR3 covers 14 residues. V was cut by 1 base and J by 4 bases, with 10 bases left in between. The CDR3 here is CAWSGGLGTGELFF. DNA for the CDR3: TGTGCCTGGAGTGGGGGACTGGGCACCGGGGAGCTGTTTTTT.

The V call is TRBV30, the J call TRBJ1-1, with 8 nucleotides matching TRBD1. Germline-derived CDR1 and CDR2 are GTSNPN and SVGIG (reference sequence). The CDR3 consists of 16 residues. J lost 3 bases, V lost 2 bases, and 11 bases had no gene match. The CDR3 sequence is CAWSSLGYRGDTEAFF. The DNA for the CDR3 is TGTGCCTGGAGTTCCTTAGGGTACAGGGGGGACACTGAAGCTTTCTTT.

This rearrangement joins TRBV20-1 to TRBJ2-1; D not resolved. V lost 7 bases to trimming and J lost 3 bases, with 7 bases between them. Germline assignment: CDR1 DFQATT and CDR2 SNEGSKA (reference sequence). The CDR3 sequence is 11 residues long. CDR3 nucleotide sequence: TGCAGTGTGGATAGCTACAATGAGCAGTTCTTC. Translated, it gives CSVDSYNEQFF.

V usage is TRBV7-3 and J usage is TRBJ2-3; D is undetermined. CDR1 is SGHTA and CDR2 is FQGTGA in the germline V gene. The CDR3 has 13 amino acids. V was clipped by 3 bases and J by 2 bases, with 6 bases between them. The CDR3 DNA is TGTGCCAGCAGCTTGAACCCCACAGATACGCAGTATTTT. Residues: CASSLNPTDTQYF.

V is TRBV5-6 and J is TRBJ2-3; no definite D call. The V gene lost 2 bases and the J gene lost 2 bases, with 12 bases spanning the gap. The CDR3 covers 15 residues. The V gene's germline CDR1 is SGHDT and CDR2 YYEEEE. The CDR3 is CASSLGFGSTDTQYF. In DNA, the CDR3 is TGTGCCAGCAGCTTAGGGTTTGGGTCCACAGATACGCAGTATTTT.

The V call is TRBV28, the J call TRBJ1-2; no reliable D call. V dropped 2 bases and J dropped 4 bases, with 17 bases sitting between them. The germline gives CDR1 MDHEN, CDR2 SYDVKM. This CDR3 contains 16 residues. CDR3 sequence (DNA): TGTGCCAGCAGTTTAGGCGCCTTGGGAGTCTCCTATGGCTACACCTTC. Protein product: CASSLGALGVSYGYTF.